This T cell receptor beta chain was retrieved from a study of T cells in Graves' hyperthyroidism and ophthalmopathy. RNA transcripts were the template for amplifying TCR beta CDR3 regions. A first-round RT-PCR of the TCR CDR3 used the HTBI primer set. TCRdb analysed the multiplex PCR reads with MiXCR anew, one entry per CDR3 protein. The sample consists of about 740,000 distinct CDR3 sequences, about 15% of them appearing once. V shed 6 bases and J 6 bases; nucleotides not matched to a gene: 22. There are 20 residues in the CDR3. Germline CDR1 is MDHEN and CDR2 is SYDVKM. The sample holds many counts of this clonotype.

Sequenced material: blood. This sequence originates from a woman between 18 and 30 years old with Graves' hyperthyroidism. The V and J genes are TRBV28 and TRBJ2-7; TRBD2 matches 14 bases. CDR3 nucleotides: TGTGCCAGCAGCCTAAACCCCGGGACTAGCGGGAGAACAATTCCTTCCGAGCAGTACTTC. Encoded protein: CASSLNPGTSGRTIPSEQYF.